This entry concerns a single T cell receptor (beta chain). The clone's antigen remains unknown. Per-base quality was not reported, and no clone a single base away is much larger than it. The donors were healthy, HIV-negative adults with no recently reported acute infections or vaccinations. All donors were Caucasian adults living in Nashville, Tennessee, USA. CD4+ T cells were enriched by magnetic negative selection; naive cells were then positively selected on CD45RA, and the negative fraction formed the memory subset. Blood was obtained by leukapheresis, after which PBMCs were separated by Ficoll-Histopaque density gradient centrifugation and cryopreserved in liquid nitrogen vapor phase. Purity and quantity of every magnetically sorted T cell population were checked by analytical flow cytometry. From each sorted fraction, genomic DNA was isolated and quantified by UV absorbance on a Nanodrop 2000c.

Taken from cysteine to phenylalanine, the CDR3 has 15 residues. The sequence is cut down to CDR3 DNA, 45 bases in frame from base 1. Clipping removes 0 bases from V and 0 bases from J, with 1 as the unmatched junction base count. The CDR1 and CDR2 encoded by the germline V gene are SGHRS and YFSETQ. Using the deep immunoSEQ assay, multiplex PCR amplified TCR CDR3 regions from genomic DNA. Genomic DNA extracted from each cell subset was distributed evenly over all wells of several immunoSEQ 96-well plates, and each plate served as one replicate. For sorted subsets, 200 to 250 ng of genomic DNA, equivalent to 25,000 to 30,000 T cell genomes, went into each replicate PCR. Purified libraries were quantified with a Qubit 3.0 fluorometer, sized on a Bioanalyzer 2100, and re-quantified with the KAPA Library Quantification kit. Each immunoSEQ 96-well plate was sequenced on its own single-read 150-cycle Illumina NextSeq 550 flow cell. As for the authors' bioinformatics: Because the immunoSEQ output included only junctional sequences and no quality scores, the filtering could not be the same as the filtering used for full-length reads. Sequences were annotated with PyIR, a Python wrapper for IgBLAST v1.9, and V/J genes and CDR3 were assigned using IMGT germline references. Reads were removed for weak V/J assignments (E-value above 1e-6), missing CDR3, stop codons, out-of-frame junctions, or ambiguous translated residues. V3J clonotypes were defined as sequences sharing an identical inferred V gene, J gene, and CDR3 amino acid sequence. Percentage overlap between repertoires was computed as shared unique clonotypes divided by the size of the smaller repertoire. Repertoire richness was assessed with RTK rarefaction, the Chao1 estimator, and Recon v2.1 estimates of unobserved clonotypes. For all TCRbeta clonotypes obtained by the gDNA method from a handful of donors, generation probabilities were computed with OLGA. TCRdb took this table from immuneACCESS and kept in-frame rearrangements with V and J called. Such tables lack part of the clones; where checked against another copy, unresolved V genes explain under half of the gap, and the rest is unexplained. V and J calls and clone size follow that table, whereas D and trimming were derived from the DNA. Recorded for this sample are about 1.1 million clones; approximately 80% of them occurred a single time. The leading ten clones occupy 0.5% to 0.6% of the sample.

These data come from a study of shared clonotypes between healthy human individuals (dated by TCRdb to about 2020). Notes on the research overall: The cohort included three men and a couple of women between 18 and 49 years of age. Each donor's leukapheresis produced roughly between roughly 0.85 and 10 billion PBMCs. Libraries were prepared and TCR repertoires were sequenced by different laboratories using diverse techniques, in order to increase sequencing depth and limit assay-specific biases. The study deeply sequenced blood TCR repertoires of five healthy adults to estimate repertoire size and the extent of clonotype sharing between individuals. For each donor, three plates each were used for CD4 naive and CD4 memory, two plates were used for CD8 naive, and one plate was used for CD8 memory.

General study outcomes and caveats: Rarefaction of sorted-subset datasets indicated incomplete sequencing despite the large sequencing depth. Naive subsets generally had larger estimated clonotype richness than memory subsets. Higher generation probabilities were observed for clonotypes shared by all four sorted-subset donors than for non-shared clonotypes. The genetic and exposure-history diversity represented was limited by the small number of donors. Pairwise subsampling indicated that sequencing depth was expected to affect the degree of clonotype sharing among donors. Sharing across four donors was observed for around 5% of naive CD4, over 3% of naive CD8, around 2.5% of memory CD4, and around 0.44% of memory CD8 clonotypes. Sampling was restricted to blood, and TCR repertoires in tissues likely differ from the TCR repertoires found in blood.

The material sequenced was memory CD4+ T cells from PBMCs. This sample's cell subset or site label indicates: CD45RA-negative fraction. The chain uses TRBV5-1 and TRBJ2-3; TRBD2 fits 7 bases in the junction. The TCR sequence derives from a man younger than 35 in good health. Some clones in this sample may be carry-over from other donors' samples. DNA sequence: TGCGCCAGCAGCTTGGGAGCGGGGAGCACAGATACGCAGTATTTT. The resulting protein is CASSLGAGSTDTQYF.